The present T cell receptor (beta chain) was sequenced within a study of regulatory T cells in long-lasting Graves disease. CDR3 regions were amplified by Arm-PCR using iRepertoire HTBI primers to build TCR beta libraries. TCRdb re-analysed the multiplex PCR reads in MiXCR, keeping a single row per CDR3 protein. The sample includes around 470,000 distinct CDR3 sequences, about 15% seen only once; the top ten take approximately 17%. The table lists this clonotype with many counts. Sample time point: newly diagnosed GD, antithyroid drugs for less than 3 months. Generation of the TCR library employed RNA extracted from PBMCs. Graves' disease diagnoses followed American Thyroid Association guidelines. The CDR3 runs 16 residues. Germline values: CDR1 SGHVS, CDR2 FQNEAQ. Losses at the gene ends were 3 bases for V and 4 bases for J; bases not matched to a gene: 5. The data also belong to a second study, concerning T cells in Graves' hyperthyroidism and ophthalmopathy. From that study: Patients aged 18 to 65 with hyperthyroidism were newly diagnosed, with duration under 2 months. Patients having uncontrolled infection, another autoimmune disease, pregnancy or lactation were not included.

The sequencing used peripheral blood mononuclear cells (PBMCs), collected at new diagnosis, from a patient treated with antithyroid drugs. The V and J genes are TRBV7-8 and TRBJ2-7; TRBD2 matches 14 bases. The clonotype originates from a woman in her 50s with Graves disease. The CDR3 DNA reads TGTGCCAGCAGCTTGGCCGGGACTAGCGGGAGATACGAGCAGTACTTC. Its protein product is CASSLAGTSGRYEQYF.